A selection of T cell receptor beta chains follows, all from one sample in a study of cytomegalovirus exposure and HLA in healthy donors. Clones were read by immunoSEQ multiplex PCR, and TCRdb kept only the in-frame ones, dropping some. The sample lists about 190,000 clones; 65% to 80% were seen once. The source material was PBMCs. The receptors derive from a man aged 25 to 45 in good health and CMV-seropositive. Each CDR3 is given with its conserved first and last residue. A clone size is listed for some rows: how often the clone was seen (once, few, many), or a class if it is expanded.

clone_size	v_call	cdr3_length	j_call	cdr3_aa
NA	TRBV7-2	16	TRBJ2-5	CASSSLHRAFGETQYF
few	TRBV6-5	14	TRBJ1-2	CASTPGQGARGYTF
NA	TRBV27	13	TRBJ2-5	CASSPGLQETQYF
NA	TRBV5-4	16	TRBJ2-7	CASRGGGTGNPEEQYF
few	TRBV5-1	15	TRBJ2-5	CASSLLGLPQETQYF
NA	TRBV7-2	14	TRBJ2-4	CASSLTSRQNIQYF
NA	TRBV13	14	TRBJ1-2	CASSLGPGGGGYTF
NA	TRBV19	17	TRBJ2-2	CASSIPRYSGNTGELFF
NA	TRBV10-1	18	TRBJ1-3	CASSEAPQGSRPGNTIYF
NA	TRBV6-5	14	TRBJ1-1	CASSYGAGKTEAFF
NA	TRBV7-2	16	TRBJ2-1	CASSYSGFLGPNEQFF
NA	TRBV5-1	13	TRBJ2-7	CASRDRDVGEQYF
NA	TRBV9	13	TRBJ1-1	CASTGGLNTEAFF
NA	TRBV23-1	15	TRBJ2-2	CASSQTGGGTGELFF
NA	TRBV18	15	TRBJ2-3	CASSPPTSGTDTQYF
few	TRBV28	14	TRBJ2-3	CASSLAGGADTQYF
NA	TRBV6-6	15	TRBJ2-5	CASSYTSGNQETQYF
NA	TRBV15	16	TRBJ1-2	CATSGFGEGARGGYTF
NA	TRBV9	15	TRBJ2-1	CASSATGGSYNEQFF
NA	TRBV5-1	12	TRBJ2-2	CASTPGLGELFF